The 6 T cell receptor beta chains presented below share a single source sample, sequenced in a study of T cells in Graves' hyperthyroidism and ophthalmopathy. It was RNA transcripts that yielded the amplified TCR beta CDR3 regions. A first-round RT-PCR of the TCR CDR3 used the HTBI primer set. TCRdb reprocessed the multiplex PCR reads with MiXCR, giving one entry per CDR3 protein. The sample consists of around 340,000 distinct CDR3 sequences, about 20% of them appearing once. The sequencing sample was made of blood. All receptors derive from a woman between 45 and 65 years old with Graves' hyperthyroidism.

This chain connects TRBV7-6 to TRBJ2-7; TRBD2 might be the D (6 bases). Per germline, CDR1 SGHVS and CDR2 FNYEAQ. V was pared by 3 bases and J by 0 bases, with 6 bases between. CDR3 length: 13 residues. CDR3 nucleotides: TGTGCCAGCAGCTTGACTAGCTCCTACGAGCAGTACGTC. Protein product: CASSLTSSYEQYV.

This clonotype has a single count. The rearrangement uses TRBV5-5 and TRBJ1-2; D is perhaps TRBD1 (5 bases). Per germline, CDR1 SGHKS and CDR2 YYEKEE (reference sequence). Trimming pared 1 base from V and 4 bases from J, leaving 17 bases between. This CDR3 contains 16 residues. CDR3 nucleotides: TGTGCCAGCAGCTTGTACGTGGGGGGTATAAGCTATGGCTACACCTTC. It encodes CASSLYVGGISYGYTF. Using reference TRBV5-5 and TRBJ1-2 for the parts outside the CDR3, the full variable domain is DAGVTQSPTHLIKTRGQQVTLRCSPISGHKSVSWYQQVLGQGPQFIFQYYEKEERGRGNFPDRFSARQFPNYSSELNVNALLLGDSALYLCASSLYVGGISYGYTFGSGTRLTVV.

CDR3 coding DNA: TGCGCCAGCAGCCGAGGACAGGGGAGGAGCTACACCTTC. This codes for CASSRGQGRSYTF. The chain carries TRBV4-1 and TRBJ1-2; 9 nucleotides match TRBD1. The ends lost 4 bases at V and 9 bases at J; junction bases unmatched: 6. CDR1 is MGHRA and CDR2 is YSYEKL in the germline V gene. This CDR3 comprises 13 residues.

The table lists this clonotype with a count of one. The rearrangement uses TRBV7-9 and TRBJ2-1; 11 bases match TRBD2. The trim removed 3 bases at V and 4 bases at J, leaving 5 bases unmatched. The CDR3 is 16 residues long. Per the germline V gene, CDR1 is SEHNR and CDR2 is FQNEAQ (reference sequence). The CDR3 bases are TGTGCCAGCAGCTTCGGGACTAGCGGAGATTACAATGAGCAGTTCTTC. Translation: CASSFGTSGDYNEQFF.

This clonotype was found many times. The V gene is TRBV2, the J gene TRBJ1-5, with a tentative D call TRBD1 (6 bases). Germline V CDR1 and CDR2: SNHLY, FYNNEI. The CDR3 contains 13 residues. Between the trimmed V and J ends, which lost 4 bases and 7 bases, there was a span of 11 bases. CDR3 nucleotide sequence: TGTGCCAGCAGTGCACAGGGTAACCAGCCCCAGCATTTT. It translates to CASSAQGNQPQHF.

This clonotype appeared many times. The chain links TRBV5-1 to TRBJ2-7; the match to TRBD1 covers 7 bases. The CDR3 runs 14 residues. CDR1 is SGHRS, CDR2 YFSETQ, per germline. The V and J ends lost 1 base and 2 bases, in that order; junction bases with no gene match: 3. In DNA form, the CDR3 reads TGCGCCAGCAGCTTGCGGGACAGCACCTACGAGCAGTACTTC. This sequence encodes CASSLRDSTYEQYF. The whole variable domain, remainder taken from reference TRBV5-1 and TRBJ2-7, is KAGVTQTPRYLIKTRGQQVTLSCSPISGHRSVSWYQQTPGQGLQFLFEYFSETQRNKGNFPGRFSGRQFSNSRSEMNVSTLELGDSALYLCASSLRDSTYEQYFGPGTRLTVT.